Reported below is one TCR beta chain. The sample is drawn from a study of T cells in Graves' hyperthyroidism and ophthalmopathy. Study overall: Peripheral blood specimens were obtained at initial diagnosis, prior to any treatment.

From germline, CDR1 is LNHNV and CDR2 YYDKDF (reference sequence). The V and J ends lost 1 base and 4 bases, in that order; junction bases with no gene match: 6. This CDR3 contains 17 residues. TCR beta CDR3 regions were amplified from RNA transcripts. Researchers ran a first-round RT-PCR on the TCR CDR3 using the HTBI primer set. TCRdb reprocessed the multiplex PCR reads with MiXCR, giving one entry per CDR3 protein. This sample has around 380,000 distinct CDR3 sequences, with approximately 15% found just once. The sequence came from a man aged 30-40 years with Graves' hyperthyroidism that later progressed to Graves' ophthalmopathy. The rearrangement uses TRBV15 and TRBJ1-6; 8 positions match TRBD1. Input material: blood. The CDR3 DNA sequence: TGTGCCACCAGCAGAGCCCGGGACAGGTCTTATAATTCACCCCTCCACTTT. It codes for CATSRARDRSYNSPLHF. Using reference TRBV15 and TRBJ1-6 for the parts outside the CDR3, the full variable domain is DAMVIQNPRYQVTQFGKPVTLSCSQTLNHNVMYWYQQKSSQAPKLLFHYYDKDFNNEADTPDNFQSRRPNTSFCFLDIRSPGLGDTAMYLCATSRARDRSYNSPLHFGNGTRLTVT.